This entry describes one T cell receptor (beta chain). This specimen comes from a study of blood T cell repertoires in COVID-19. Study context: Sites in the United States, Italy and Spain provided acute and convalescent COVID-19 samples. PBMCs, B-cell-depleted T cells, or T cells provided the cDNA or gDNA that made up the material.

Authors' data handling: Reference gene primer amplification gave nucleated cell count estimates. Libraries were prepared by immunoSEQ multiplex PCR; TCRdb keeps only in-frame clonotypes and omits some of them. V and J calls and clone size are given by that table; D and trimming were obtained from the DNA. This table holds about 120,000 clones, 82% found once. The CDR3 length is 14 residues. The V gene's germline CDR1 is LNHDA and CDR2 SQIVND (reference sequence). The V end lost 10 bases, the J end lost 3 bases, and 18 bases lay between the germline ends. This chain joins TRBV19 and TRBJ1-2; maybe TRBD1 (5 bases). The receptor comes from an older man with acute or convalescent COVID-19. The sequenced sample consisted of peripheral blood. The CDR3 protein is CATRRGPGDYGYTF. The CDR3 DNA is TGTGCCACCCGGCGGGGCCCAGGCGACTATGGCTACACCTTC.